The present TCR beta chain was sequenced within a study of cytomegalovirus exposure and HLA in healthy donors. Study-level results: Earlier findings revealed that most TCR beta V segments proved productive either about 87% or about 30% of the time. The authors listed approximately 150 TCR beta chains as cytomegalovirus-associated. What a later analysis showed was that several of the most significant clusters appeared linked to common viral pathogens.

Vbeta (60) and Jbeta (13) primers were used in the PCR. Per the original data handling: In a later analysis, the count reached 74 million or so unique TCR beta chains, with roughly 11 million shared. Repertoires were generated with immunoSEQ multiplex PCR, while TCRdb's copy carries only in-frame clones and drops some. V and J calls and clone size are as listed in that table; D and trimming were resolved from the DNA. The sample has about 130,000 clones; 74% are singletons. This clone was seen only once. Its antigen remains unknown. The CDR3 sequence is 13 residues long. Germline values: CDR1 MDHEN, CDR2 SYDVKM. Trimming pared 1 base from V and 0 bases from J, leaving 4 bases between.

The V and J genes are TRBV28 and TRBJ2-7, with D hard to call. This TCR derives from a man in his forties in good health and CMV-seropositive. The specimen sequenced was PBMCs. CDR3 DNA: TGTGCCAGCAGTTTATCCTTCTCCTACGAGCAGTACTTC. The encoded protein is CASSLSFSYEQYF.